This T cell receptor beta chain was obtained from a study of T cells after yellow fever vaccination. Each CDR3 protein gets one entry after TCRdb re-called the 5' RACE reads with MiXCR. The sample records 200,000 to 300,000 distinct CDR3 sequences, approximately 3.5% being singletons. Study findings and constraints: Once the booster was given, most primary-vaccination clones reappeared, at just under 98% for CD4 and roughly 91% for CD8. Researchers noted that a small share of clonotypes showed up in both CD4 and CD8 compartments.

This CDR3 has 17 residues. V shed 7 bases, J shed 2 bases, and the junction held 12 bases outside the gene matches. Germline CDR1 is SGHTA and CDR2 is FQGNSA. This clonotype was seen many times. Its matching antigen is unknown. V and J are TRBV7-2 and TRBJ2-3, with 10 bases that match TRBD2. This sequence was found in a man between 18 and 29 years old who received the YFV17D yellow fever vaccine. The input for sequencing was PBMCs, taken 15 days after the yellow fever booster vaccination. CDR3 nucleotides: TGTGCCAGCACCCTCCCCCTAGCGGGGGATTTCACAGATACGCAGTATTTT. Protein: CASTLPLAGDFTDTQYF.